A selection of T cell receptor beta chains follows, all from one sample in a study of shared clonotypes between healthy human individuals. TCRdb's copy holds only in-frame clones and misses some; the assay was immunoSEQ multiplex PCR. Of around 2.5 million clones in the sample, roughly 93% were seen once. The sequenced sample was naive CD4+ T cells from PBMCs. Every receptor here comes from a man younger than 35 in good health. Some clones in this sample may be carry-over from other donors' samples. The CDR3 runs from the conserved cysteine through the conserved F or W. Each record gives: J gene, V gene, D gene, clone size, CDR3 protein, CDR3 DNA. The D gene is left open where the match is weak. Part of the rows lack a size; the others show once, few, many or a class for expanded clones.

TRBJ1-2 TRBV19 - - CASSQRANYGYTF TGTGCCAGTAGCCAAAGAGCTAACTATGGCTACACCTTC
TRBJ1-5 TRBV23-1 - - CQVGVGGSNQPQHF TGCCAGGTAGGAGTTGGGGGTAGCAATCAGCCCCAGCATTTT
TRBJ1-6 TRBV6-5 - - CASSFSRGFDSPLHF TGTGCCAGCAGTTTTAGTCGAGGGTTTGATTCACCCCTCCACTTT
TRBJ2-5 TRBV5-6 TRBD1 - CASSISGGQETQYF TGTGCCAGCAGCATATCAGGGGGCCAAGAGACCCAGTACTTC
TRBJ2-7 TRBV2 - - CASGDGVNYEQYF TGTGCCAGTGGGGACGGGGTGAACTACGAGCAGTACTTC
TRBJ2-3 TRBV18 - - CASSRTRQYF TGTGCCAGCTCACGAACAAGGCAGTATTTT
TRBJ1-5 TRBV10-3 - - CAIRGLEKGGDQPQHF TGTGCCATCAGGGGGTTGGAGAAAGGAGGCGATCAGCCCCAGCATTTT
TRBJ2-7 TRBV5-8 - once CASSLRPHYEQYF TGTGCCAGCAGCTTGCGACCTCACTACGAGCAGTACTTC
TRBJ2-7 TRBV18 TRBD2 once CASSLAGVQVYEQYF TGTGCCAGCTCACTAGCGGGAGTTCAAGTCTACGAGCAGTACTTC
TRBJ2-2 TRBV30 TRBD2 once CAWSGGGRPNTGELFF TGTGCCTGGAGTGGGGGCGGGAGGCCCAACACCGGGGAGCTGTTTTTT
TRBJ2-5 TRBV7-9 TRBD1 - CASSFTGGGETQYF TGTGCCAGCAGCTTTACAGGGGGCGGGGAGACCCAGTACTTC
TRBJ1-5 TRBV27 TRBD1 - CASSLFPQGASNQPQHF TGTGCCAGCAGTTTATTCCCTCAGGGGGCGAGCAATCAGCCCCAGCATTTT
TRBJ2-2 TRBV27 - - CASSLVRGGELFF TGTGCCAGCAGTTTAGTCCGTGGCGGGGAGCTGTTTTTT
TRBJ1-6 TRBV4-3 - - CASSQEGMNSPLHF TGCGCCAGCAGCCAAGAGGGCATGAATTCACCCCTCCACTTT
TRBJ1-2 TRBV27 TRBD1 - CASSRGDRANYGYTF TGTGCCAGCAGTAGGGGGGACAGAGCTAACTATGGCTACACCTTC
TRBJ2-1 TRBV5-1 TRBD2 - CASSFGLAGGDEQFF TGCGCCAGCAGCTTCGGCCTAGCGGGAGGAGATGAGCAGTTCTTC
TRBJ2-7 TRBV28 - - CASSAGGAFEQYF TGTGCCAGCAGCGCCGGAGGGGCCTTCGAGCAGTACTTC
TRBJ2-7 TRBV6-5 - - CASSYGRVLYF TGTGCCAGCAGTTACGGGAGAGTACTGTACTTC
TRBJ2-3 TRBV6-6 TRBD2 - CASRAGTNTDTQYF TGTGCCAGCAGGGCCGGGACTAACACAGATACGCAGTATTTT
TRBJ2-2 TRBV5-1 - - CASSSGATSSNTGELFF TGCGCCAGCAGCAGTGGTGCAACTAGCTCGAACACCGGGGAGCTGTTTTTT
TRBJ2-1 TRBV2 - - CASLPDTYSYNEQFF TGTGCCTCTCTACCCGACACATACTCCTACAATGAGCAGTTCTTC
TRBJ2-1 TRBV10-3 TRBD1 - CAISEESGGRNEQFF TGTGCCATCAGTGAGGAGTCAGGGGGTAGAAATGAGCAGTTCTTC
TRBJ2-1 TRBV28 - - CASSTHTGHDYNEQFF TGTGCCAGCAGCACCCATACGGGACACGATTACAATGAGCAGTTCTTC
TRBJ2-1 TRBV2 - - CASTQVRVDEQFF TGTGCCAGCACCCAAGTCAGGGTTGATGAGCAGTTCTTC
TRBJ2-7 TRBV20-1 - - CSASRGYEQYF TGCAGTGCTAGTCGAGGCTACGAGCAGTACTTC
TRBJ1-5 TRBV6-1 - - CASSEASRNQPQHF TGTGCCAGCAGTGAAGCGTCAAGAAATCAGCCCCAGCATTTT
TRBJ2-1 TRBV5-1 TRBD1 - CASRPNGQGGNEQFF TGCGCCAGCAGACCAAATGGACAGGGCGGCAATGAGCAGTTCTTC
TRBJ1-1 TRBV6-5 - - CASSGPLSVTEAFF TGTGCCAGCAGTGGCCCCCTCTCGGTCACTGAAGCTTTCTTT
TRBJ2-5 TRBV28 TRBD1 - CASSSGQGGTQYF TGTGCCAGCAGTTCTGGACAGGGGGGGACCCAGTACTTC
TRBJ1-5 TRBV19 - once CASSTLGLYSNQPQHF TGTGCCAGTAGTACTCTCGGTCTTTATAGCAATCAGCCCCAGCATTTT
TRBJ2-1 TRBV28 - - CASSRGGGPYNEQFF TGTGCCAGCAGTCGTGGGGGGGGGCCTTACAATGAGCAGTTCTTC
TRBJ1-2 TRBV27 TRBD1 - CASSSIRDRPNYGYTF TGTGCCAGCAGTTCGATCCGGGACAGGCCTAACTATGGCTACACCTTC
TRBJ2-3 TRBV7-9 - - CASSAREGSQYF TGTGCCAGCAGCGCTCGCGAGGGATCGCAGTATTTT
TRBJ1-5 TRBV7-9 TRBD1 once CASSRAGTGSSNQPQHF TGTGCCAGCAGCCGAGCCGGGACAGGGAGTAGCAATCAGCCCCAGCATTTT
TRBJ2-5 TRBV9 - - CASSPHGAGTPETQYF TGTGCCAGCAGCCCCCACGGGGCTGGGACGCCCGAGACCCAGTACTTC
TRBJ2-3 TRBV4-1 TRBD2 - CASSQEERREGRGTQYF TGCGCCAGCAGCCAAGAAGAGCGGCGGGAGGGACGAGGGACGCAGTATTTT
TRBJ1-1 TRBV11-2 - - CASSLVGARTEAFF TGTGCCAGCAGCTTAGTAGGGGCGCGTACTGAAGCTTTCTTT
TRBJ1-2 TRBV5-6 - - CASSGTGLRGYTF TGTGCCAGCAGCGGAACAGGGCTCCGTGGCTACACCTTC
TRBJ2-5 TRBV25-1 - - CASSRAGETQYF TGTGCCAGCAGCCGAGCGGGAGAGACCCAGTACTTC
TRBJ2-7 TRBV5-1 - - CASSLAGHEYEQYF TGCGCCAGCAGCTTGGCAGGACACGAATACGAGCAGTACTTC
TRBJ2-1 TRBV5-4 - - CASSLGLAVRSYNEQFF TGTGCCAGCAGCTTGGGTTTAGCGGTTCGTTCCTACAATGAGCAGTTCTTC
TRBJ1-1 TRBV7-9 - - CASSLVMGTEAFF TGTGCCAGCAGCTTAGTTATGGGGACTGAAGCTTTCTTT
TRBJ1-3 TRBV28 - - CASSPGGVRSGNTIYF TGTGCCAGCAGTCCCGGGGGGGTTCGCTCTGGAAACACCATATATTTT
TRBJ2-1 TRBV2 - - CASSSYNEQFF TGTGCCAGCAGTAGCTACAATGAGCAGTTCTTC
TRBJ1-1 TRBV27 - - CATSLVGENTEAFF TGTGCCACCTCCCTTGTAGGGGAGAATACTGAAGCTTTCTTT
TRBJ2-3 TRBV4-1 - - CASSEIPKSATQYF TGCGCCAGCAGCGAAATACCAAAGTCTGCTACGCAGTATTTT
TRBJ2-3 TRBV6-1 TRBD2 - CASRRLSGSADTQYF TGTGCCAGCAGGAGACTCAGCGGGAGTGCAGATACGCAGTATTTT
TRBJ2-3 TRBV7-8 TRBD2 - CASSLGAGDTDTQYF TGTGCCAGCAGCTTAGGGGCGGGGGACACAGATACGCAGTATTTT
TRBJ1-3 TRBV2 - - CASKLQGFSGNTIYF TGTGCCAGCAAACTACAGGGATTCTCTGGAAACACCATATATTTT
TRBJ2-7 TRBV5-1 - - CASSIGGTASEQYF TGCGCCAGCAGCATTGGGGGGACCGCCAGTGAGCAGTACTTC
TRBJ2-7 TRBV15 - - CATKARASYEQYF TGTGCCACCAAGGCCAGGGCCTCCTACGAGCAGTACTTC
TRBJ2-3 TRBV5-5 - - CASSLIFWDTQYF TGTGCCAGCAGCTTGATTTTTTGGGATACGCAGTATTTT
TRBJ2-7 TRBV5-1 - once CASSLNPGPYEQYF TGCGCCAGCAGCTTGAACCCGGGACCCTACGAGCAGTACTTC